A selection of T cell receptor beta chains follows, all from one sample in a study of regulatory dendritic cells for organ transplantation. Assay used: immunoSEQ multiplex PCR; TCRdb lists only in-frame clones, some missing. The sample holds about 34,000 clones, approximately 88% seen once. The sequencing input was naive CD4+ T cells from blood. The source of these receptors is a human donor in good health. Both conserved end residues are part of each CDR3. Each record gives: V gene, J gene, CDR3 protein.

TRBV27	TRBJ2-5	CASSLGHSRETQYF
TRBV2	TRBJ1-5	CARGTESNQPQHF
TRBV5-1	TRBJ2-1	CASSLLGQPTEGEQFF
TRBV7-9	TRBJ2-5	CASSFRQAKETQYF
TRBV18	TRBJ2-7	CASSSSGAVHEQYF
TRBV11-2	TRBJ2-1	CASSLSVGYNEQFF
TRBV5-5	TRBJ2-1	CASSLHRASGNTEQFF
TRBV11-2	TRBJ2-1	CASSLVGVEVREQFF
TRBV7-2	TRBJ2-2	CASRPYRATGELFF
TRBV11-2	TRBJ1-2	CASSKQGAVGYTF
TRBV11-3	TRBJ2-3	CASSGDRGLTDTQYF
TRBV30	TRBJ1-2	CAWSVTANYGYTF
TRBV7-2	TRBJ2-7	CASSLVRPSARDEQYF
TRBV18	TRBJ1-1	CASSPRGSGLNTEAFF
TRBV5-1	TRBJ2-3	CASSFGTRNADTQYF
TRBV6-1	TRBJ1-6	CASRKTYANSPLHF
TRBV7-3	TRBJ2-5	CASSPGGVGETQYF
TRBV7-3	TRBJ2-7	CASSPYGGAEQYF
TRBV28	TRBJ1-1	CASSRQGTGGERTEAFF
TRBV18	TRBJ2-3	CASSSRGPPSADTQYF
TRBV27	TRBJ2-3	CASSLGHSTDTQYF
TRBV2	TRBJ1-5	CARGVAGRQPQHF
TRBV25-1	TRBJ1-2	CASSDRWTGGYTF
TRBV28	TRBJ1-4	CASSSIRGGQVDEKLFF
TRBV19	TRBJ1-3	CASLRDRATGNTIYF
TRBV6-4	TRBJ1-3	CASSEQGGNTIYF
TRBV4-1	TRBJ1-1	CASSHTGGRGRGAEAFF
TRBV30	TRBJ2-3	CAWSARDRRTDTQYF
TRBV28	TRBJ1-4	CASIRQPNEKLFF
TRBV18	TRBJ1-6	CASSPSRDRGHSPLHF
TRBV7-9	TRBJ2-5	CASSPHPGRAQETQYF
TRBV7-2	TRBJ1-4	CASSFPGGEKLFF
TRBV2	NA	CASRIGEQYF
TRBV27	TRBJ2-4	CASSLFGETKNIQYF
TRBV4-3	TRBJ1-1	CASSRYPGGGTEAFF
TRBV14	TRBJ1-1	CASSHLKNTEAFF
TRBV7-7	TRBJ2-1	CASSSLADNEQFF
TRBV11-2	TRBJ2-5	CASSLLGLQETQYF
TRBV18	TRBJ2-1	CASSPRREIGTSGNEQFF
TRBV6-1	TRBJ1-2	CASRPTLNYGYTF